These 26 T cell receptor beta chains came from one sample sequenced in a study of regulatory T cells in long-lasting Graves disease. With iRepertoire HTBI primers and Arm-PCR of CDR3 regions, TCR beta libraries were built. Each CDR3 protein is one row after TCRdb ran MiXCR on the multiplex PCR reads. The table shows 400,000 to 450,000 distinct CDR3 sequences, with about a sixth occurring only once. As to time point: newly diagnosed GD, antithyroid drugs for less than 3 months. TCR sequences were obtained from RNA taken from PBMCs. Another study also made use of these data, one on T cells in Graves' hyperthyroidism and ophthalmopathy.

The sample here was peripheral blood mononuclear cells (PBMCs), taken at new diagnosis, from a patient treated with antithyroid drugs. The receptors originated from a woman under 40 with Graves disease.

This clonotype occurred many times. V gene TRBV3-1 combines with J gene TRBJ2-5; TRBD2 aligns across 10 bases. The CDR3 contains 17 residues. Germline V gene sequence: CDR1 LGHDT, CDR2 YNNKEL (reference sequence). V dropped 1 base and J dropped 2; count of bases not matched to a gene: 7. Here the CDR3 DNA reads TGTGCCAGCAGCCAAGTAGGAGGACTAGCGGCTCAAGAGACCCAGTACTTC. The encoded protein is CASSQVGGLAAQETQYF.

This clonotype was counted many times. The gene calls are TRBV6-1 and TRBJ2-1; D might be TRBD2 (5 bases). With 2 bases removed from V and 4 bases from J, the gap between germline ends came to 12 bases. Germline loops: CDR1 MNHNS, CDR2 SASEGT. This CDR3 is 15 amino acids long. CDR3 coding DNA: TGTGCCAGCAGTGAAACTAGTTTCGTGTACAATGAGCAGTTCTTC. It yields the protein CASSETSFVYNEQFF.

This rearrangement joins TRBV19 to TRBJ2-5, with D possibly called TRBD1 or TRBD2 (5 bases each). In germline, CDR1 is LNHDA, CDR2 SQIVND (reference sequence). The V and J ends lost 8 bases and 1 base respectively, with 8 bases between them. This CDR3 comprises 12 residues. The CDR3 is CASGAGQETQYF. Written as DNA, the CDR3 is TGTGCCAGTGGGGCGGGCCAAGAGACCCAGTACTTC.

The chain is built from TRBV4-1 and TRBJ2-7; no reliable D call. Germline V gene sequence: CDR1 MGHRA, CDR2 YSYEKL. The ends were cut back, 1 base at V and 2 bases at J, with 9 bases in the middle. The CDR3 sequence is 14 residues long. This CDR3 reads CASSQVSPPYEQYF. The CDR3 DNA reads TGCGCCAGCAGCCAAGTCAGTCCGCCCTACGAGCAGTACTTC.

This clonotype occurred a few times. The V gene is TRBV19, the J gene TRBJ1-3; D might be TRBD1 (5 bases). Trimming cost V 8 bases and J 1 base, with 15 bases left between them. The CDR3 contains 15 residues. Germline CDR1 and CDR2: LNHDA and SQIVND (reference sequence). This chain's CDR3 is CASGRGAPSGNTIYF. CDR3 nucleotides: TGTGCCAGTGGTAGGGGCGCTCCATCTGGAAACACCATATATTTT.

The CDR3 loop is CASSHKKGRVGRETQYF. The CDR3 coding sequence is TGTGCCAGCAGTCACAAGAAGGGGCGGGTAGGCCGGGAGACCCAGTACTTC. This rearrangement joins TRBV14 to TRBJ2-5, with D possibly being TRBD1 or TRBD2 (5 bases each). V was pared by 6 bases and J by 5 bases, with 25 bases between. Germline V gene sequence: CDR1 SGHDN, CDR2 FVKESK. The CDR3 has 17 amino acids.

This clonotype occurred a few times. This chain connects TRBV28 to TRBJ2-3; no clear D gene. The CDR3 sequence is 16 residues long. CDR1 and CDR2 (germline): MDHEN, SYDVKM. Trimming pared 3 bases from V and 1 base from J, leaving 14 bases between. For the CDR3, the DNA is TGTGCCAGCAGTTTGAAAGAGAGAGTTGGCACAGATACGCAGTATTTT. This codes for CASSLKERVGTDTQYF.

The chain uses TRBV7-6 and TRBJ2-1; 8 nucleotides align to TRBD2. Looked up from germline, CDR1 is SGHVS and CDR2 is FNYEAQ. The CDR3 has 17 amino acids. The trim removed 6 bases at V and 0 bases at J, leaving 10 bases unmatched. CDR3 sequence reads: CASRPTPGGSSYNEQFF. The CDR3, as DNA: TGTGCCAGCAGGCCCACCCCGGGGGGGAGCTCCTACAATGAGCAGTTCTTC.

This clonotype appeared a single time. A read error likely explains this, since a far larger clone differs by one base. The chain uses TRBV7-9 and TRBJ1-5, with a tentative D call TRBD1 (6 bases). This CDR3 comprises 17 residues. Germline loops: CDR1 SEHNR, CDR2 FQNEAQ (reference sequence). Trimming took off 5 bases at V and 0 bases at J, with 17 bases between the two ends. CDR3 coding DNA: TGTGCCAGCAGCAGGGGGGAGGGTCCGAATAGCAATCAGCCCCAGCATTTT. It encodes CASSRGEGPNSNQPQHF.

This clonotype was found many times. At one of its ends the junction is not consistent with the germline gene, which may arise from a read error. The chain couples TRBV5-6 to TRBJ2-7, with D possibly matching TRBD2 (5 bases). The germline V gene has CDR1 SGHDT and CDR2 YYEEEE. This CDR3 has 14 amino acids. The CDR3 sequence: CASRLGAALTEQYF. The CDR3 DNA is TGTGCCAGCAGATTGGGAGCCGCTCTCACCGAGCAGTACTTC.

This clonotype was recorded many times. The chain carries TRBV6-5 and TRBJ2-7, with TRBD2 matching over 12 bases. Germline CDR1 and CDR2: MNHEY and SVGAGI. The trim removed 2 bases at V and 3 bases at J, leaving 8 bases unmatched. The CDR3 is made up of 17 amino acids. For the CDR3, the DNA is TGTGCCAGCAGTTACGAAATGGGACTAGCGGGTGACTACGAGCAGTACTTC. Encoded protein: CASSYEMGLAGDYEQYF.

At least ten counts were recorded for this clonotype. This chain connects TRBV11-2 to TRBJ2-7; D gene unclear. CDR1 and CDR2 (germline): SGHAT, FQNNGV. The CDR3 runs 10 residues. V was pared by 8 bases and J by 4 bases, with 6 bases between. CDR3 amino acids: CASATYEQYF. The CDR3 coding sequence is TGTGCCAGCGCGACGTACGAGCAGTACTTC.

In this sample, this clonotype turned up many times. The CDR3 is CASSRSFNEQFF. CDR3 sequence (DNA): TGTGCCAGCAGCCGGAGCTTTAATGAGCAGTTCTTC. The gene calls are TRBV7-2 and TRBJ2-1; no firm D call. CDR3 length: 12 amino acids. Germline CDR1 reads SGHTA; CDR2 reads FQGNSA. V gave up 5 bases and J gave up 7 bases, with 9 bases separating them.

The gene calls are TRBV20-1 and TRBJ2-1; TRBD2 matches at 11 bases. Trimming cost V 5 bases and J 7 bases; bases outside gene matches: 10. The CDR3 totals 15 residues. Germline loops: CDR1 DFQATT, CDR2 SNEGSKA (reference sequence). CDR3 amino acids: CSAETTSGSTNEQFF. Here the CDR3 DNA reads TGCAGTGCTGAAACCACTAGCGGGAGCACAAATGAGCAGTTCTTC.

Comment on this clonotype: One base away lies a much larger clone, so this may be a sequencing read error. The chain couples TRBV6-2 or TRBV6-3 to TRBJ1-2, with 7 bases matching TRBD1. Germline CDR1 reads MNHEY; CDR2 reads SVGEGT. The CDR3 has 14 residues. Here the CDR3 reads CTTAGGRGMLGYTF. The CDR3, as DNA: TGTACCACCGCGGGGGGCAGGGGGATGCTTGGCTACACCTTC.

The chain is built from TRBV6-5 and TRBJ1-1; TRBD1 is a possible D gene (5 bases). The CDR3 has 18 amino acids. Germline CDR1 is MNHEY and CDR2 is SVGAGI. V was cut by 2 bases and J by 0 bases, with 19 bases left in between. CDR3 protein: CASSYKGGAGGMNTEAFF. As DNA, the CDR3 is TGTGCCAGCAGTTACAAGGGAGGGGCAGGTGGGATGAACACTGAAGCTTTCTTT.

The sample holds a few counts of this clonotype. A far larger clone is a single base away, which makes a read error likely. The chain carries TRBV2 and TRBJ2-7, with D tentatively TRBD1 (6 bases). The CDR3 totals 16 residues. Germline assignment: CDR1 SNHLY and CDR2 FYNNEI. The germline V and J ends were trimmed by 5 bases and 0 bases, with 17 bases remaining between them. CDR3 sequence (DNA): TGTGCCAGCAGTTCTCCCGGGACAAAAACCTCCTACGAGCAGTACTTC. Amino acids: CASSSPGTKTSYEQYF.

V and J are TRBV10-3 and TRBJ1-2; 7 nucleotides agree with TRBD1. Trimming at V came to 3 bases and at J to 8 bases, leaving 9 bases not matched to a gene. CDR1 is ENHRY, CDR2 SYGVKD, per germline. This CDR3 is built from 14 residues. The CDR3, as DNA: TGTGCCATCAGTGATCCACTAGGGACAGAAGGCTACACCTTC. This codes for CAISDPLGTEGYTF.

This clonotype was seen at least ten times. This chain joins TRBV2 and TRBJ1-1; possible D gene TRBD1, 5 bases. The CDR3 has 11 amino acids. The germline CDR1 and CDR2 sequences are SNHLY and FYNNEI. Trimming stripped 7 bases from V and 5 bases from J, with 8 bases between. CDR3 amino acids: CASTGGTEAFF. The CDR3 region has the DNA TGTGCCAGCACGGGGGGGACTGAAGCTTTCTTT.

This clonotype was observed at least ten times. This rearrangement joins TRBV12-3 or TRBV12-4 to TRBJ1-5, with no clear D. The CDR3 extends over 15 amino acids. Trimming left V 3 bases short and J 2 bases short, with 11 bases between. CDR3 sequence (DNA): TGTGCCAGCAGTTTGGCAGGTCGAGGCAATCAGCCCCAGCATTTT. This translates into CASSLAGRGNQPQHF.

This clonotype showed up many times. The chain carries TRBV28 and TRBJ2-7; 10 bases are a match to TRBD1. The CDR3 runs 17 residues. Germline trimming cut 6 bases from V and 5 bases from J; bases unmatched to any gene: 16. The V gene's germline CDR1 is MDHEN and CDR2 SYDVKM. The CDR3 sequence is CASSSVEIDRGRDEQYF. CDR3 nucleotides: TGTGCCAGCAGCTCGGTCGAAATAGACAGGGGGCGCGACGAGCAGTACTTC.

The CDR3 DNA is TGCAGCGTTGAAGATTGGGGGCAGGGGGCTGAGGAGACCCAGTACTTC. Encoded protein: CSVEDWGQGAEETQYF. This rearrangement joins TRBV29-1 to TRBJ2-5, with TRBD1 identical over 8 bases. V lost 0 bases, J lost 5 bases, and 11 bases stayed unmatched. The length of the CDR3 is 16 residues. From germline, CDR1 is SQVTM and CDR2 ANQGSEA.

This clonotype was detected a few times. The CDR3 nucleotides are TGCAGTGCTCCCAGGTCCAGAGGGGCCAACGTCCTGACTTTC. This gives the protein CSAPRSRGANVLTF. V usage is TRBV20-1 and J usage is TRBJ2-6; D is unclear. Per germline, CDR1 DFQATT and CDR2 SNEGSKA (reference sequence). The CDR3 totals 14 residues. V lost 5 bases, J lost 4 bases, and 12 bases lay in between.

The J gene is TRBJ2-7, the V gene TRBV11-2; a weak D match, TRBD2 (5 bases). Per germline, CDR1 SGHAT and CDR2 FQNNGV. CDR3 length: 15 residues. V was trimmed by 0 bases and J by 0 bases, leaving 9 bases between them. CDR3 nucleotide sequence: TGTGCCAGCAGCTTAGAGCCGGGGAGCTCCTACGAGCAGTACTTC. Translated: CASSLEPGSSYEQYF.

V and J are TRBV6-2 or TRBV6-3 and TRBJ2-4; possibly TRBD2 for D (5 bases). CDR3 length: 12 amino acids. In germline, CDR1 is MNHEY, CDR2 SVGEGT. The germline V and J ends were trimmed by 5 bases and 13 bases, with 15 bases remaining between them. The CDR3, as DNA: TGTGCCAGCAGTGGTTCACTAGTCTACCAGTACTTC. Amino acids: CASSGSLVYQYF.

The chain recombines TRBV19 with TRBJ2-2, with 8 bases identical to TRBD2. Germline CDR1 and CDR2: LNHDA and SQIVND (reference sequence). V gave up 3 bases and J gave up 3 bases; unmatched junction bases: 15. CDR3 length: 19 residues. This CDR3 is CASSIIRWASGSDTGELFF. In nucleotides, the CDR3 is TGTGCCAGTAGTATTATACGGTGGGCCAGCGGGAGTGACACCGGGGAGCTGTTTTTT.